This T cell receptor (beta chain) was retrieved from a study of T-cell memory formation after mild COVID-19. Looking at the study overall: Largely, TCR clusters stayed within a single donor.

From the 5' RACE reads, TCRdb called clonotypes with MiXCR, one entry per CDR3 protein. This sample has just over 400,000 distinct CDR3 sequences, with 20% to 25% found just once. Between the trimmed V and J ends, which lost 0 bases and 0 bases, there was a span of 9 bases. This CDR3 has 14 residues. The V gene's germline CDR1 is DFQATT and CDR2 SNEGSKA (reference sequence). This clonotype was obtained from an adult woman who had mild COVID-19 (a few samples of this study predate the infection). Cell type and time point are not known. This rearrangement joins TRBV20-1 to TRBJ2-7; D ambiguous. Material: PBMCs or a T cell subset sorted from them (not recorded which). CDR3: CSARDLQSSYEQYF. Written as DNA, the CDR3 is TGCAGTGCTAGAGATCTACAGAGCTCCTACGAGCAGTACTTC.